This T cell receptor beta chain is drawn from a study of blood T cell repertoires in COVID-19. Study-wide context: Researchers got acute and convalescent COVID-19 samples from the United States, Italy and Spain. The analysed material was cDNA or gDNA that came from T cells, B-cell-depleted T cells, or PBMCs.

V gave up 2 bases and J gave up 7 bases, with 8 bases separating them. Germline CDR1 reads DFQATT; CDR2 reads SNEGSKA (reference sequence). The CDR3 covers 11 residues. Seattle patients were enrolled while actively infected and followed longitudinally. The authors' processing: By means of reference gene primer amplification, nucleated cell counts were estimated. Here immunoSEQ multiplex PCR was the method, and the copy in TCRdb shows in-frame clones only, minus some. V, J and clone size are those of that table, while D and trimming were read from the DNA. This repertoire shows some 130,000 clones, roughly nine tenths found once; its top ten account for over 9.5%.

Specimen: peripheral blood. J is TRBJ1-2 and V is TRBV20-1; D remains ambiguous. This receptor was obtained from a woman in her 70s with COVID-19, enrolled during active disease. The CDR3 coding sequence is TGCAGTGCTAGATACGCGGCTGGCTACACCTTC. This encodes CSARYAAGYTF.